This T cell receptor beta chain came from a study of blood T cells in healthy people across ages. Study-wide results and limits: Long-lived donors had more naive CD4+ cells and higher diversity than aged donors.

Germline assignment: CDR1 MNHEY and CDR2 SVGEGT. The CDR3 length is 17 residues. Researchers collected about 9.7 milliliters of peripheral blood from every single donor. Remarks on this clonotype: Its antigen is not identified.

A J-beta primer mix and a sample-barcoded 5' primer were used in a second PCR of roughly 7 to 12 cycles. Carrying 12 random nucleotides, a template-switch adaptor labeled each individual cDNA molecule. TCRdb ran MiXCR on the 5' RACE reads and lists one entry per CDR3 protein. Here the sample spans almost 550,000 distinct CDR3 sequences, 20% to 30% being singletons. These data were also filed under a second study, of T cells of mothers and their children.

The clonotype was recovered from a boy between 10 and 17 years old in good health. Specimen: blood. This sequence joins TRBV6-2 or TRBV6-3 and TRBJ2-5, with TRBD2 matching 10 bases. The J call may be faulty, since TRBJ2-7 better matches the DNA end. In DNA, the CDR3 is TGTGCCAGCAGTTACTCGGGCCTAGCGGGAGCCCTTGCCGAGCAGTACTTC. It encodes CASSYSGLAGALAEQYF.